The rows below give T cell receptor beta chains drawn from one sample of a study of shared T cell receptors in the human thymus. Profiling relied on immunoSEQ multiplex PCR, and the TCRdb table lists in-frame clones only, not all of them. The sample includes 700,000 or so clones, 80% to 90% of them seen just once. These data were likewise used in another study, on human thymus T cells.

The sequencing input was thymocytes. These TCRs come from a girl less than two years old with a congenital heart defect. CDR3s include the opening cysteine and the closing phenylalanine or tryptophan. D genes are given only for firm matches. Clone size is shown for a subset of rows, as once, few, many or a class of expanded clone.

abundance | j_gene | v_gene | d_gene | CDR3nt | CDR3aa
NA | TRBJ2-1 | TRBV7-6 | TRBD2 | TGTGCCAGCAGCGATACTAGCGGGGTGTACAATGAGCAGTTCTTC | CASSDTSGVYNEQFF
NA | TRBJ1-1 | TRBV6-5 | NA | TGTGCCAGCAGTTACTCTTTCGGGGGGGACACTGAAGCTTTCTTT | CASSYSFGGDTEAFF
NA | TRBJ1-2 | TRBV14 | TRBD1 | TGTGCCAGCAGCCAAACAGGGGGAGGTGGCTACACCTTC | CASSQTGGGGYTF
NA | TRBJ1-2 | TRBV28 | TRBD1 | TGTGCCAGCAGTCCAACCGGGACAGGGTTTTTGGGCTACACCTTC | CASSPTGTGFLGYTF
NA | TRBJ2-5 | TRBV5-1 | NA | TGCGCCAGCAGCTTGGGAGGTAAAGAGACCCAGTACTTC | CASSLGGKETQYF
NA | TRBJ2-7 | TRBV27 | NA | TGTGCCAGCAGTCATTACGAGCAGTACTTC | CASSHYEQYF
NA | TRBJ2-3 | TRBV6-8 | TRBD1 | TGTGCCAGCCTACACCAGACAGGGGTTAGCACAGATACGCAGTATTTT | CASLHQTGVSTDTQYF
NA | TRBJ1-4 | TRBV5-1 | TRBD1 | TGCGCCAGCAGCCCGGGACAGCAAAAACTGTTTTTT | CASSPGQQKLFF
once | TRBJ1-1 | TRBV4-1 | NA | TGCGCCAGCAGAAGTCGGTACGGTGAAACTGAAGCTTTCTTT | CASRSRYGETEAFF
NA | TRBJ2-3 | TRBV28 | TRBD1 | TGTGCCAGCAGTTTCCCACAGGGGACACCTCACAGCACAGATACGCAGTATTTT | CASSFPQGTPHSTDTQYF
NA | TRBJ1-1 | TRBV4-1 | NA | TGCGCCAGCAGCCAAGACGGGGGGTCGGATGAAGCTTTCTTT | CASSQDGGSDEAFF
NA | TRBJ2-6 | TRBV5-5 | NA | TGTGCCAGCAGCTTGGAGGGGCCGGGGGCCAACGTCCTGACTTTC | CASSLEGPGANVLTF
NA | TRBJ1-1 | TRBV30 | TRBD1 | TGTGCCTGCCCACACCGGGACAGTAAAGAAGCTTTCTTT | CACPHRDSKEAFF
NA | TRBJ1-1 | TRBV19 | NA | TGTGCCAGTAGCACGGGGGAGGGGTCCATGGTGTCGACTGAAGCTTTCTTT | CASSTGEGSMVSTEAFF
NA | TRBJ1-2 | TRBV5-1 | NA | TGCGCCAGCAGCTTGTTTTTGGGGGCCGTCAACACCTTC | CASSLFLGAVNTF
NA | TRBJ2-7 | TRBV30 | NA | TGTGCCTGGAGTACGACGACAGAGGAGTGCTACGAGCAGTACTTC | CAWSTTTEECYEQYF
NA | TRBJ2-5 | TRBV4-3 | TRBD2 | TGCGCCAGCAGCCAAGATACTTCCAACCGGACTAGCGGGGGGCCGGGACAAGAGACCCAGTACTTC | CASSQDTSNRTSGGPGQETQYF
NA | TRBJ1-2 | TRBV19 | TRBD1 | TGTGCCAGTAGCCTCAGGGGGCGTTTGGGCTACACCTTC | CASSLRGRLGYTF
NA | TRBJ1-5 | TRBV27 | TRBD1 | TGTGCCAGCAAATCGGGACAGCACAACAATCAGCCCCAGCATTTT | CASKSGQHNNQPQHF
once | TRBJ1-2 | TRBV2 | NA | TGTGCCAGCAGTGGCAGGGCTGATGGCTACACCTTC | CASSGRADGYTF
NA | TRBJ2-7 | TRBV5-1 | NA | TGCGCCAGCAGCTTGATCGGTAGCTCCTACGAGCAGTACTTC | CASSLIGSSYEQYF
NA | TRBJ1-2 | TRBV6-1 | NA | TGTGCCAGCAGTGAAGAGGTGGGGCGGGGGTATGGCTACACCTTC | CASSEEVGRGYGYTF
NA | TRBJ1-3 | TRBV7-6 | TRBD1 | TGTGCCAGCAGCCTGCCCCGACGCAGGGGGGTATACCCGAACACCATATATTTT | CASSLPRRRGVYPNTIYF
NA | TRBJ2-5 | TRBV5-1 | TRBD1 | TGCGCCAGCAGCCACTTAAGGGACAGGCAAGAGACCCAGTACTTC | CASSHLRDRQETQYF
NA | TRBJ1-3 | TRBV11-2 | NA | TGTGCCAGCAGCAGGGAGCCTAACTCTGGAAACACCATATATTTT | CASSREPNSGNTIYF
NA | TRBJ2-5 | TRBV9 | NA | TGTGCCAGCACCCGGGCAGGGGTCGTTCAAGAGACCCAGTACTTC | CASTRAGVVQETQYF
NA | TRBJ2-1 | TRBV5-4 | TRBD1 | TGTGCCAGCAGCGATTGGGGGACAGGGGATCTGAGGGACAATGAGCAGTTCTTC | CASSDWGTGDLRDNEQFF
NA | TRBJ1-2 | TRBV11-2 | NA | TGTGCCAGCAGCTCCTCCTCGAGAGGGGGCTATGGCTACACCTTC | CASSSSSRGGYGYTF
NA | TRBJ2-2 | TRBV9 | NA | TGTGCCAGCAGCCCCTACTGGTCGGGGGAGTACAGCACCGGGGAGCTGTTTTTT | CASSPYWSGEYSTGELFF
NA | TRBJ2-2 | TRBV30 | NA | TGTGCCTCCTCCGAAAACAGAAACACCGGGGAGCTGTTTTTT | CASSENRNTGELFF
NA | TRBJ1-5 | TRBV10-3 | NA | TGTGCCATCAGTGAGACAGGGAATCATGGCAATCAGCCCCAGCATTTT | CAISETGNHGNQPQHF
NA | TRBJ1-6 | TRBV11-2 | TRBD1 | TGTGCCAGCAGCTTAGGAGCGAGGACAGGGGATTCACCCCTCCACTTT | CASSLGARTGDSPLHF
NA | TRBJ1-6 | TRBV18 | NA | TGTGCCAGCTCACCCCCCCAGGGTCGCGCGGTTTCACCCCTCCACTTT | CASSPPQGRAVSPLHF
NA | TRBJ1-2 | TRBV5-6 | NA | TGTGCCAGCAGGAGTGGAAGGGGTGGCTACACCTTC | CASRSGRGGYTF
NA | TRBJ2-1 | TRBV5-1 | TRBD2 | TGCGCCAGCAGCTTGGTAGGGACTAGCGGGCTGAGCTCCTACAATGAGCAGTTCTTC | CASSLVGTSGLSSYNEQFF
NA | TRBJ1-4 | TRBV14 | NA | TGTGCCAGCAGCAGAATGGGGGCCAATAATGAAAAACTGTTTTTT | CASSRMGANNEKLFF
NA | TRBJ2-2 | TRBV5-1 | NA | TGCGCCAGCAGCCTTACCAACAGGGACCGGACCGGGGAGCTGTTTTTT | CASSLTNRDRTGELFF
NA | TRBJ1-2 | TRBV2 | TRBD1 | TGTGCCAGCAGGCGCGACAGGGAGCAGCGGCATGGCTACACCTTC | CASRRDREQRHGYTF
once | TRBJ2-4 | TRBV2 | TRBD2 | TGTGCCAGCAGTTCCGGGACTACTCTAAACATTCAGTACTTC | CASSSGTTLNIQYF
NA | TRBJ2-1 | TRBV28 | NA | TGTGCCAGCAGTCAGCAGGGGCCCATGATGTACAATGAGCAGTTCTTC | CASSQQGPMMYNEQFF
NA | TRBJ1-4 | TRBV5-1 | NA | TGCGCCAGCAGCTTGGTGGCAGATGTTAATGAAAAACTGTTTTTT | CASSLVADVNEKLFF